Listed here are 19 T cell receptor beta chains from one sample, sequenced in a study of CD4 and CD8 cells across lung adenocarcinoma regions. TCRdb re-derived calls from the PCR reads in MiXCR, one entry per CDR3 protein. This repertoire shows 16,000 or so distinct CDR3 sequences, about half found once; its top ten account for approximately 60%. Sequencing used CD8+ T cells from the center of a lung tumor. The receptors here all came from a female donor with lung adenocarcinoma. The CD4 and CD8 labels of this study may be unreliable.

This clonotype was observed a single time. V gene TRBV7-2 combines with J gene TRBJ2-3; D perhaps matches TRBD2 (6 bases). Germline V CDR1 and CDR2: SGHTA, FQGNSA. Trimming took 5 bases from V and 2 from J, leaving 11 bases between them. The CDR3 contains 14 residues. The CDR3 DNA sequence: TGTGCCAGCAGCGGGGGGATTAACACAGATACGCAGTATTTT. It encodes CASSGGINTDTQYF.

The chain links TRBV6-5 to TRBJ2-2; D not certain. Germline loops: CDR1 MNHEY, CDR2 SVGAGI. V was trimmed by 4 bases and J by 4 bases, leaving 16 bases between them. The CDR3 covers 16 residues. The CDR3 is CASSFQRRTTTGELFF. CDR3 in DNA: TGTGCCAGCAGTTTTCAGAGAAGAACAACCACCGGGGAGCTGTTTTTT.

The chain uses TRBV4-1 and TRBJ2-1, with 8 bases identical to TRBD1. Germline V gives CDR1 MGHRA, CDR2 YSYEKL. CDR3 length: 15 residues. V lost 4 bases to trimming and J lost 5 bases; unmatched junction nucleotides: 7. CDR3 sequence reads: CASSPQVQGDNEQFF. In DNA form, the CDR3 reads TGCGCCAGCAGCCCTCAAGTACAGGGGGACAATGAGCAGTTCTTC.

This rearrangement joins TRBV19 to TRBJ2-7; D gene ambiguous. V was trimmed by 3 bases and J by 0 bases, leaving 9 bases between them. The length of the CDR3 is 14 residues. CDR1 LNHDA and CDR2 SQIVND come from the germline V gene (reference sequence). The CDR3 here is CASSIQGASYEQYF. The CDR3 DNA follows: TGTGCCAGTAGTATTCAAGGAGCCTCCTACGAGCAGTACTTC.

This chain links TRBV6-2 or TRBV6-3 with TRBJ2-5; D could derive from TRBD1 or TRBD2 (6 bases each). The J call is in doubt because the DNA end fits TRBJ2-1 better. Germline-derived CDR1 and CDR2 are MNHEY and SVGEGT. This CDR3 is 15 amino acids long. CDR3 coding DNA: TGTGCCAGCGGGGTGGGGGGCGGGATACGTCGGGGGCAGTTCTTC. Its protein is CASGVGGGIRRGQFF.

This clonotype was seen repeatedly, ten times or more. The chain recombines TRBV6-1 with TRBJ2-1, with 9 bases that match TRBD2. The length of the CDR3 is 16 residues. CDR1 is MNHNS, CDR2 SASEGT, per germline. V lost 2 bases to trimming and J lost 2 bases; unmatched junction nucleotides: 4. The CDR3 region is CASSEWLAGTYNEQFF. DNA for the CDR3: TGTGCCAGCAGTGAATGGCTAGCGGGAACCTACAATGAGCAGTTCTTC.

Details on this clonotype: An end of the junction differs from the germline gene, which may be a read error. CDR3 sequence: CASSLGLGGGATETQYF. CDR3 bases: TGTGCCAGCAGCTTGGGGCTAGGGGGCGGGGCCACAGAGACGCAGTATTTT. The gene calls are TRBV7-2 and TRBJ2-3, with D tentatively TRBD1 (7 bases). Per the germline V gene, CDR1 is SGHTA and CDR2 is FQGNSA. CDR3 size: 17 residues.

V and J are TRBV6-1 and TRBJ2-7, with 11 bases aligning to TRBD2. The V and J ends lost 6 bases and 2 bases, in that order; junction bases with no gene match: 6. This CDR3 region has 15 residues. The germline V gene encodes CDR1 MNHNS and CDR2 SASEGT. CDR3: CASRSGTSGTYEQYF. CDR3 DNA sequence: TGTGCCAGCAGGTCAGGGACTAGCGGTACCTACGAGCAGTACTTC.

This clonotype was counted a few times. CDR3 sequence: CASSYGDRGTDTQYF. Here the CDR3 DNA reads TGTGCCAGCAGTTACGGGGACAGGGGAACAGATACGCAGTATTTT. The chain has TRBV6-5 and TRBJ2-3; 10 bases agree with TRBD1. Germline-derived CDR1 and CDR2 are MNHEY and SVGAGI. With V trimmed by 2 bases and J by 3 bases, 2 bases remained unmatched. The CDR3 consists of 15 residues.

This clonotype occurred many times. The chain is built from TRBV4-1 and TRBJ2-5; D is uncertain. The DNA end favors TRBJ2-7, so the J call may be wrong. This CDR3 contains 11 residues. Germline-derived CDR1 and CDR2 are MGHRA and YSYEKL. The CDR3 sequence is CASSHQYEQYF. CDR3 nucleotides: TGCGCCAGCAGCCATCAGTACGAGCAGTACTTC.

Relative to its sample, this clonotype is medium-sized. The CDR3, as DNA: TGTGCCAGCAGCCCTCCGGGGGGAGATACGCAGTATTTT. This translates into CASSPPGGDTQYF. This sequence joins TRBV7-2 and TRBJ2-3; 7 bases are a match to TRBD2. The CDR3 extends over 13 amino acids. Germline CDR1 and CDR2: SGHTA and FQGNSA. The V gene end was trimmed by 5 bases and the J gene end by 5 bases; junction bases not matched to a gene: 4.

As concerns this clonotype: This may be a read error, as it is one base from a much larger clone. The chain employs TRBV6-1 and TRBJ2-1; either TRBD1 or TRBD2 may fit D (6 bases each). Germline values: CDR1 MNHNS, CDR2 SASEGT. The CDR3 length is 11 residues. Trimming removed 6 bases at V and 12 bases at J, with 12 bases between. The CDR3 bases are TGTGCCAGCAGGGCCGGGGGCAGGCAGTTCTTC. Residues: CASRAGGRQFF.

The table lists this clonotype with a few counts. At one of its ends the junction is not consistent with the germline gene, which may arise from a read error. The V gene is TRBV25-1, the J gene TRBJ2-3, with D maybe TRBD2 (5 bases). CDR3 length equals 16 residues. Germline CDR1 and CDR2: MGHDK and SYGVNS. CDR3 residues: CASSERGSSSTETQYF. The CDR3 bases are TGTGCCAGCAGTGAACGGGGTTCTTCTAGCACAGAGACGCAGTACTTT.

The rearrangement links TRBV27 to TRBJ2-4; 8 bases match TRBD2. Germline-derived CDR1 and CDR2 are MNHEY and SMNVEV (reference sequence). The CDR3 loop spans 15 amino acids. V trimming: 5 bases; J trimming: 12 bases; junction bases outside the gene matches: 15. The CDR3 loop is CASSTGRGATDTQYF. The CDR3 bases are TGTGCCAGCAGTACGGGGCGGGGGGCCACAGATACTCAGTACTTC.

This chain joins TRBV6-1 and TRBJ2-3; D is uncertain. Trimming took 1 base from V and 2 from J, leaving 13 bases between them. The CDR3 runs to 16 residues. CDR1 MNHNS and CDR2 SASEGT come from the germline V gene. CDR3 DNA: TGTGCCAGCAGTGAAGGGAAGGGCAGTTCCACAGATACGCAGTATTTT. Its protein is CASSEGKGSSTDTQYF.

The chain employs TRBV6-1 and TRBJ1-2; a weak D match, TRBD1 (5 bases). CDR3 length: 14 residues. Trimming took 4 bases from V and 6 from J, leaving 15 bases between them. Germline lookup yields CDR1 MNHNS and CDR2 SASEGT. The CDR3 protein is CASSAQANHHGYTF. In DNA form, the CDR3 reads TGTGCCAGCAGTGCACAGGCCAATCACCATGGCTACACCTTC.

The V call is TRBV27, the J call TRBJ2-1, with 9 bases lining up with TRBD1. The J call may be in error: the DNA end matches TRBJ2-7 better. Germline V gives CDR1 MNHEY, CDR2 SMNVEV (reference sequence). This CDR3 comprises 16 residues. The CDR3 region is CASSLSPAQGAPEQYF. The CDR3 coding sequence is TGTGCCAGCAGTTTAAGCCCCGCACAGGGGGCGCCCGAGCAGTACTTC.

The V and J genes are TRBV25-1 and TRBJ2-1; 9 positions match TRBD1. V lost 3 bases, J lost 1 base, and 22 bases stayed unmatched. The V gene's germline CDR1 is MGHDK and CDR2 SYGVNS. The CDR3 runs to 22 residues. CDR3 nucleotide sequence: TGTGCCAGCAGTGATCCCCGGCTACCGGGACAGGGCACACGAAGGTCCTACAATGAGCAGTTCTTC. It is translated as CASSDPRLPGQGTRRSYNEQFF.

Details on this clonotype: A junction end diverges from the germline sequence, so it may reflect a read error. The chain recombines TRBV6-1 with TRBJ2-3; no clear D. This CDR3 region has 13 residues. Germline CDR1 and CDR2: MNHNS and SASEGT. CDR3 in amino acids: CASSVYGPETQYF. The CDR3 DNA follows: TGTGCCAGCAGTGTCTATGGCCCAGAGACGCAGTATTTC.